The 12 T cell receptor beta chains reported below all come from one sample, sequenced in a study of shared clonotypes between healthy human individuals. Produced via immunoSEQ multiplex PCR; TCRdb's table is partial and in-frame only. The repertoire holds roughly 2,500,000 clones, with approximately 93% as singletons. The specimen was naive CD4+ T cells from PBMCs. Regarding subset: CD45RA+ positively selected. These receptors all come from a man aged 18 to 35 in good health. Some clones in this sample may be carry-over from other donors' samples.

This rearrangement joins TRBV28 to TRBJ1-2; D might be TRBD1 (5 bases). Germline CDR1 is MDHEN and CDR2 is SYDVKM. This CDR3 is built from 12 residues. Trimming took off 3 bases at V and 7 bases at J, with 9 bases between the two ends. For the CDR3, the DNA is TGTGCCAGCAGTTTGGGGGGAGGTGGCTACACCTTC. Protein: CASSLGGGGYTF.

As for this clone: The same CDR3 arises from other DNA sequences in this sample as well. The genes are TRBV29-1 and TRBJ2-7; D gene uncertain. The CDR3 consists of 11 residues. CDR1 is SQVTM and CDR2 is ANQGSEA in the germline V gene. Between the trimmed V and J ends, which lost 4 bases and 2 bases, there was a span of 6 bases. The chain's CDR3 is CSVGLTYEQYF. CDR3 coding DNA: TGCAGCGTTGGGCTTACCTACGAGCAGTACTTC.

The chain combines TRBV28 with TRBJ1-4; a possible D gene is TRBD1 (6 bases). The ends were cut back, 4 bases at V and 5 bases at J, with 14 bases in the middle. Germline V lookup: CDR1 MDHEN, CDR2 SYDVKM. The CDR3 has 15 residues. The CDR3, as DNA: TGTGCCAGCAGTTCCGGCGGACAGAGCAATGAAAAACTGTTTTTT. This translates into CASSSGGQSNEKLFF.

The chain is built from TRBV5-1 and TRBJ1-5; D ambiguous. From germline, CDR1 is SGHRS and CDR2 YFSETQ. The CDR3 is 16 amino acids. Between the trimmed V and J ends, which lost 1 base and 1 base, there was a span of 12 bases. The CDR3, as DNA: TGCGCCAGCAGCTTGTTTCCGGGTAAGAGCAATCAGCCCCAGCATTTT. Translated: CASSLFPGKSNQPQHF.

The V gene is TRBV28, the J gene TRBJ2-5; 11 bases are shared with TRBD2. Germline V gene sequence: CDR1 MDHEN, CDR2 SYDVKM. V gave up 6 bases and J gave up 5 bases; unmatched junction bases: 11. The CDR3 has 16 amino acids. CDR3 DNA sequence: TGTGCCAGCAGGGGACGACGACGGACTAGCGGGGAGACCCAGTACTTC. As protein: CASRGRRRTSGETQYF.

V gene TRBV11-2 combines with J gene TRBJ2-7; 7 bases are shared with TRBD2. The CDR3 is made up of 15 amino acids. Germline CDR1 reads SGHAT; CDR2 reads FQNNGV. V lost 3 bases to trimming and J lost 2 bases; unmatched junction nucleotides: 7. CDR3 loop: CASSLEGEGPYEQYF. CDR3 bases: TGTGCCAGCAGCTTGGAAGGGGAGGGTCCCTACGAGCAGTACTTC.

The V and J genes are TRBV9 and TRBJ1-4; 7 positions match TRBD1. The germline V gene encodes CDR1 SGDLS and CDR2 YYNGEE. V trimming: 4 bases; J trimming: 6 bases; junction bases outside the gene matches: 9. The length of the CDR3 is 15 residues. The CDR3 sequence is CASSPRGTADEKLFF. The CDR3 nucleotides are TGTGCCAGCAGCCCCAGGGGGACGGCGGATGAAAAACTGTTTTTT. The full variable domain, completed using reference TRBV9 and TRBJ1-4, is DSGVTQTPKHLITATGQRVTLRCSPRSGDLSVYWYQQSLDQGLQFLIQYYNGEERAKGNILERFSAQQFPDLHSELNLSSLELGDSALYFCASSPRGTADEKLFFGSGTQLSVL.

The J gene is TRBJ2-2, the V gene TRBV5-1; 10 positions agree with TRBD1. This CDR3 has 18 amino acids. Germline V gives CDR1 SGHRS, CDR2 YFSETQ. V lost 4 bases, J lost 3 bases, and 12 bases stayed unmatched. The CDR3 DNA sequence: TGCGCCAGCAGCCCGGGACAGGGGAGTTCGTTGTACACCGGGGAGCTGTTTTTT. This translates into CASSPGQGSSLYTGELFF.

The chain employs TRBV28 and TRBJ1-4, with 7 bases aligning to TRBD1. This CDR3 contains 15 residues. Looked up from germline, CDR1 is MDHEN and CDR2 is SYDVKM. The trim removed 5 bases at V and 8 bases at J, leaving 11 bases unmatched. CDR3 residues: CASSPIDRAREKLFF. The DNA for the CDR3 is TGTGCCAGCAGTCCAATCGACAGGGCCAGGGAAAAACTGTTTTTT.

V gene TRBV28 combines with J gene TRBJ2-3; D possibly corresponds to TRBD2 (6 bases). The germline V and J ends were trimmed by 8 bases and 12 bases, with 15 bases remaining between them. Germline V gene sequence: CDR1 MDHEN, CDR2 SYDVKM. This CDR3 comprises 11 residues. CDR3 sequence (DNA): TGTGCCAGCGGAGGGACGGGGACTCAGTATTTT. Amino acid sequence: CASGGTGTQYF.

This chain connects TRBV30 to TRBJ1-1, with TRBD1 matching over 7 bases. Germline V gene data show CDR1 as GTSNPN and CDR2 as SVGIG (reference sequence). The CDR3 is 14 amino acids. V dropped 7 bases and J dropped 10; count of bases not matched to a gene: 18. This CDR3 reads CAFRPRPYSGGAFF. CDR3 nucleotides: TGTGCCTTTCGTCCGCGGCCCTACTCAGGGGGAGCTTTCTTT.

DNA of the CDR3: TGTGCCAGCAGCTTGTTGGCGAGCAGTCGGGAGACCCAGTACTTC. Translated, it gives CASSLLASSRETQYF. V usage is TRBV5-6 and J usage is TRBJ2-5, with D unclear. Trimming shortened V by 1 base and J by 5 bases, and 15 bases separated the two germline ends. The CDR3 covers 15 residues. Germline V CDR1 and CDR2: SGHDT, YYEEEE.